A single sample gave rise to the 5 T cell receptor beta chains below, sequenced in a study of blood T cell repertoires in COVID-19. TCRdb's copy holds only in-frame clones and misses some; the assay was immunoSEQ multiplex PCR. Counted here are under 150,000 clones, 88% occurring once; the ten biggest clones make up around 26%. The sequencing input was peripheral blood. Every receptor here comes from a human donor in a cohort sampled during active COVID-19.

J is TRBJ2-7 and V is TRBV4-3; 7 nucleotides line up with TRBD1. CDR1 is LGHNA, CDR2 YSLEER, per germline. This CDR3 is built from 13 residues. With 1 base clipped from V and 6 bases from J, the junction kept 3 bases outside the gene matches. The DNA of the CDR3 is TGCGCCAGCAGCCAAGTTAGGGACAGCGAGCAGTACTTC. Its translation: CASSQVRDSEQYF.

This chain uses TRBV14 with TRBJ2-1, with D unclear. V shed 1 base and J shed 7 bases, with 8 bases lying between them. CDR1 is SGHDN and CDR2 is FVKESK in the germline V gene. The CDR3 length is 13 residues. This CDR3 reads CASSQAARNEQFF. In DNA form, the CDR3 reads TGTGCCAGCAGCCAAGCTGCCAGGAATGAGCAGTTCTTC.

The J gene is TRBJ1-1, the V gene TRBV5-1; D unclear. The CDR3 totals 14 residues. Germline V gene sequence: CDR1 SGHRS, CDR2 YFSETQ. Trimming took off 2 bases at V and 3 bases at J, with 11 bases between the two ends. The DNA of the CDR3 is TGCGCCAGCAGCTTCCTCTCCGGGGACACTGAAGCTTTCTTT. Residues: CASSFLSGDTEAFF.

This clone was observed a single time. This rearrangement joins TRBV3-1 (or the pseudogene TRBV3-2) to TRBJ2-1, with 9 bases identical to TRBD2. V trimming: 6 bases; J trimming: 2 bases; junction bases outside the gene matches: 5. Germline loops: CDR1 LGHDT, CDR2 YNNKEL (reference sequence). This CDR3 contains 15 residues. CDR3 nucleotides: TGTGCCAGCAGGCGGGGGGGGGCAACCTACAATGAGCAGTTCTTC. Its protein is CASRRGGATYNEQFF.

This clone appeared a single time. This rearrangement joins TRBV6-5 to TRBJ1-1, with D maybe TRBD1 (6 bases). V was trimmed by 7 bases and J by 6 bases, leaving 9 bases between them. Germline-derived CDR1 and CDR2 are MNHEY and SVGAGI. This CDR3 is built from 11 residues. The CDR3 region is CASIHRAEAFF. CDR3 bases: TGTGCCAGCATCCACAGGGCTGAAGCTTTCTTT.